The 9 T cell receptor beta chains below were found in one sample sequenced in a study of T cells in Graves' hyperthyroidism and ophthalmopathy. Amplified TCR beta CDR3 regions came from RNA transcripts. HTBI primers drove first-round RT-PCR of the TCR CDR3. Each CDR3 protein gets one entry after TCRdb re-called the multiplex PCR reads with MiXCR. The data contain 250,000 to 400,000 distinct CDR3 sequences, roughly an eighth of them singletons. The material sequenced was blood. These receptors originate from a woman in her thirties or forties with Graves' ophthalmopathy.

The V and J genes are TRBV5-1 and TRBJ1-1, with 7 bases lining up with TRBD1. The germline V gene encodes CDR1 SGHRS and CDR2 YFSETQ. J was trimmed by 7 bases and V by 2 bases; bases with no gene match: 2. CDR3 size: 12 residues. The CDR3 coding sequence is TGCGCCAGCAGCTTCAGGGGGAATGAAGCTTTCTTT. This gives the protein CASSFRGNEAFF. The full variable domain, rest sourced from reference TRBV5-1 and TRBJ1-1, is KAGVTQTPRYLIKTRGQQVTLSCSPISGHRSVSWYQQTPGQGLQFLFEYFSETQRNKGNFPGRFSGRQFSNSRSEMNVSTLELGDSALYLCASSFRGNEAFFGQGTRLTVV.

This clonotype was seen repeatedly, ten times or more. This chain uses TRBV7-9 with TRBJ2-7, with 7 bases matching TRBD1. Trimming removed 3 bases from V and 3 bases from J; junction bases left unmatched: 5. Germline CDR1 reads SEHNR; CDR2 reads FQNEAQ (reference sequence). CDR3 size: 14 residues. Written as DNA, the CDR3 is TGTGCCAGCAGCTTGGGGACAGCTGTCTACGAGCAGTACTTC. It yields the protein CASSLGTAVYEQYF.

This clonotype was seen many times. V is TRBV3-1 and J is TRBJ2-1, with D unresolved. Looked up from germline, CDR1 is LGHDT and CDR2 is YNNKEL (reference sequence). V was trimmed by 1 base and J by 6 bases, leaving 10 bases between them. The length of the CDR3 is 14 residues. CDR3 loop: CASSQAGSSNEQFF. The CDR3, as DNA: TGTGCCAGCAGCCAAGCCGGGTCAAGCAATGAGCAGTTCTTC.

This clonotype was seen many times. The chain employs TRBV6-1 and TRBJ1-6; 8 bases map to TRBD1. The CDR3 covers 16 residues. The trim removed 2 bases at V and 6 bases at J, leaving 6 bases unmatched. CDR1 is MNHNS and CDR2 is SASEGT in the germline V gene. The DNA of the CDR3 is TGTGCCAGCAGTGAAACTTCAGGACAGGGTAATTCACCCCTCCACTTT. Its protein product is CASSETSGQGNSPLHF.

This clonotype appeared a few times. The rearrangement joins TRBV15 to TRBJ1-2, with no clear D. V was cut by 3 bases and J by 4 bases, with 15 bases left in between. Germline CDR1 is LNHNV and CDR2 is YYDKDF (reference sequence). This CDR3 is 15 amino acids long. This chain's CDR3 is CATSRYKVDVYGYTF. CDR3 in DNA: TGTGCCACCAGCAGGTATAAGGTCGATGTCTATGGCTACACCTTC.

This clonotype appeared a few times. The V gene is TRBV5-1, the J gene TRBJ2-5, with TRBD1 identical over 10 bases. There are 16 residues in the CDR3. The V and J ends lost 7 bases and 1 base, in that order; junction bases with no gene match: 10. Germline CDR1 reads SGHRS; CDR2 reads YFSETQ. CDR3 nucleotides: TGCGCCAGCCAAGGGACAGGGGATTGGGGCCAAGAGACCCAGTACTTC. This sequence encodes CASQGTGDWGQETQYF.

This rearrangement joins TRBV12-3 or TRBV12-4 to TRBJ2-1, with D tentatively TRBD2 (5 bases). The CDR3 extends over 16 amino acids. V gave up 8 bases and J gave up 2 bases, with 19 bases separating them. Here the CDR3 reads CASRVASRGTYNEQFF. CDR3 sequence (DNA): TGTGCCAGCCGAGTGGCTAGCAGAGGGACCTACAATGAGCAGTTCTTC.

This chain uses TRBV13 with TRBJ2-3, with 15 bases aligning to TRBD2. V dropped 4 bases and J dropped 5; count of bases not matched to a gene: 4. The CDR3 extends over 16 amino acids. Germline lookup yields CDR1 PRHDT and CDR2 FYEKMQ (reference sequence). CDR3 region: CASSSGLAGGQDTQYF. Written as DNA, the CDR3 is TGTGCCAGCAGCTCTGGACTAGCGGGGGGGCAAGATACGCAGTATTTT.

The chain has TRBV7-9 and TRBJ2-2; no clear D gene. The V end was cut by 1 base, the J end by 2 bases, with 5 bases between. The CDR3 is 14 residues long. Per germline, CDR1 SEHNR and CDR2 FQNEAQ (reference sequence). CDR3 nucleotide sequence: TGTGCCAGCAGCTTAGACTTAAACACCGGGGAGCTGTTTTTT. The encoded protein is CASSLDLNTGELFF.